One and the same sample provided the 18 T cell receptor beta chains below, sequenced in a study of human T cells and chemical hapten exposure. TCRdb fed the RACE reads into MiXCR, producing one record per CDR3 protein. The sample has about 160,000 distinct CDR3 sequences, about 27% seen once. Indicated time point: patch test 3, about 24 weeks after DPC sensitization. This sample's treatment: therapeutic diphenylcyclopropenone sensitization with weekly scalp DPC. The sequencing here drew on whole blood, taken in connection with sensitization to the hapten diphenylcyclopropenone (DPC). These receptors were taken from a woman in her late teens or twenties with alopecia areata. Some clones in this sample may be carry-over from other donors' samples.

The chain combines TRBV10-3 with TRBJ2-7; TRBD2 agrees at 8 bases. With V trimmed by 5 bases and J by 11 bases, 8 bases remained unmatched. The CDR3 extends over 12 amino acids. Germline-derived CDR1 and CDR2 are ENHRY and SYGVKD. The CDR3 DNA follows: TGTGCCATCAGTAGCGGGAGTGTTAGTGAGTACTTC. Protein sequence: CAISSGSVSEYF.

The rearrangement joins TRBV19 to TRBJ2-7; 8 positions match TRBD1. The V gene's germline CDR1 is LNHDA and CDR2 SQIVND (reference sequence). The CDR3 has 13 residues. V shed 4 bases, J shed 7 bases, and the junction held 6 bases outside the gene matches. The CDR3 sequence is CASSRDRTMEQYF. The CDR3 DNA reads TGTGCCAGTAGTAGGGACAGGACAATGGAGCAGTACTTC.

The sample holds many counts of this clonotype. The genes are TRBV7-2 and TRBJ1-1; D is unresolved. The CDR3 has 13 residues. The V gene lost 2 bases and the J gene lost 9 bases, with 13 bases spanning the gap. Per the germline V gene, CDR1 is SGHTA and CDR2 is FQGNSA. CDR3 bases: TGTGCCAGCAGCTTACCCCCATCTCTGAAAGCTTTCTTT. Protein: CASSLPPSLKAFF.

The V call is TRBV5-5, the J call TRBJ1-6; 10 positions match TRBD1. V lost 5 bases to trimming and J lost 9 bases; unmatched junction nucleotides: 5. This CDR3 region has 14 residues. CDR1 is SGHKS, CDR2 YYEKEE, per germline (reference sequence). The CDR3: CASRTGQGFSPLHF. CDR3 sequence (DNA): TGTGCCAGCAGGACGGGACAGGGGTTTTCACCCCTCCACTTT. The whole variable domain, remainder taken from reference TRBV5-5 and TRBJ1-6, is DAGVTQSPTHLIKTRGQQVTLRCSPISGHKSVSWYQQVLGQGPQFIFQYYEKEERGRGNFPDRFSARQFPNYSSELNVNALLLGDSALYLCASRTGQGFSPLHFGNGTRLTVT.

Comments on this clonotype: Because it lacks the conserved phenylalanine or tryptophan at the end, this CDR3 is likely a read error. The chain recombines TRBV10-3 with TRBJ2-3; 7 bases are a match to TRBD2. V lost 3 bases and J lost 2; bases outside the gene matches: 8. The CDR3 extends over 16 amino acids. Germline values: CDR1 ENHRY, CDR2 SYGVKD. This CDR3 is CAISDLTAGVTDTQYY. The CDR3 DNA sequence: TGTGCCATCAGTGACCTAACGGCGGGGGTCACAGATACGCAGTATTAT.

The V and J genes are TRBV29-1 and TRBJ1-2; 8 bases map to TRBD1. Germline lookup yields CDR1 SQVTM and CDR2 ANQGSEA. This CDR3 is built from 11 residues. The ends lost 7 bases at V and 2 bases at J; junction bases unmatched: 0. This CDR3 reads CSAGGNYGYTF. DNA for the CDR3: TGCAGCGCAGGGGGCAACTATGGCTACACCTTC.

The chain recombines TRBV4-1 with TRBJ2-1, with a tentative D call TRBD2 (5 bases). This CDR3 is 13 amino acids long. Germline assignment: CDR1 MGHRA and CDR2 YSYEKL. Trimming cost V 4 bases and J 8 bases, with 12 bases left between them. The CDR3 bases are TGCGCCAGCAGCCGCGGGTCCTCAGATGAGCAGTTCTTC. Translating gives CASSRGSSDEQFF.

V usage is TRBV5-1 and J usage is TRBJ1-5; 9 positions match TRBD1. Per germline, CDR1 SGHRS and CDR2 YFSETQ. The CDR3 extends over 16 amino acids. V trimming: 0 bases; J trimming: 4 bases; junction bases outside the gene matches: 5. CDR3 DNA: TGCGCCAGCAGCTTGGGTTGGGACAGGGAAAATCAGCCCCAGCATTTT. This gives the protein CASSLGWDRENQPQHF. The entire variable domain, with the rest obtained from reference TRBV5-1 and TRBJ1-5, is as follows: KAGVTQTPRYLIKTRGQQVTLSCSPISGHRSVSWYQQTPGQGLQFLFEYFSETQRNKGNFPGRFSGRQFSNSRSEMNVSTLELGDSALYLCASSLGWDRENQPQHFGDGTRLSIL.

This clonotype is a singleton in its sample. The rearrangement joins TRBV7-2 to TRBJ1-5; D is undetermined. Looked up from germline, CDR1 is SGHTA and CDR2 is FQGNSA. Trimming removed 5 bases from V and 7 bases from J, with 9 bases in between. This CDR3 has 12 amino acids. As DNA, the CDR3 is TGTGCCAGCAGCCTGAGGGAACAGCCCCAGCATTTT. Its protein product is CASSLREQPQHF.

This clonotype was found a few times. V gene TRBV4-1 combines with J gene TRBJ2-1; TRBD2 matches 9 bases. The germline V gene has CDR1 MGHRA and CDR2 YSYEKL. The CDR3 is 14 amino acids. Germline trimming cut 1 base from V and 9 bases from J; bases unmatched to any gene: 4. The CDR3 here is CASSQAVAGVEQFF. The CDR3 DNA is TGCGCCAGCAGCCAAGCGGTAGCGGGAGTTGAGCAGTTCTTC.

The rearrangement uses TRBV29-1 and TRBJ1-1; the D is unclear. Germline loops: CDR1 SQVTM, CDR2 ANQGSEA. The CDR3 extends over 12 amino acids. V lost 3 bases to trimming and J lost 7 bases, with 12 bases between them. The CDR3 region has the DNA TGCAGCGTTGATGGATTACCAGGTGAAGCTTTCTTT. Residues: CSVDGLPGEAFF.

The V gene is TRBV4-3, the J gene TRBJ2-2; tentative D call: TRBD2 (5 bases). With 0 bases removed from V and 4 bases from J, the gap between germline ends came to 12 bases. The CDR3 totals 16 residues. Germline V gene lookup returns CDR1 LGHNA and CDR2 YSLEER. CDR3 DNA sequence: TGCGCCAGCAGCCAAGATCGACTAACCTCCACCGGGGAGCTGTTTTTT. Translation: CASSQDRLTSTGELFF.

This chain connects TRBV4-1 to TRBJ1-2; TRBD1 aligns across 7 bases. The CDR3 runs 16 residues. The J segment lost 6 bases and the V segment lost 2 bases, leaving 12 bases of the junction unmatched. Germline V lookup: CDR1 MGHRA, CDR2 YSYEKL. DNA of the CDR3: TGCGCCAGCAGCCAATTTATCGAAACAGGGGCGCATGGCTACACCTTC. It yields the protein CASSQFIETGAHGYTF.

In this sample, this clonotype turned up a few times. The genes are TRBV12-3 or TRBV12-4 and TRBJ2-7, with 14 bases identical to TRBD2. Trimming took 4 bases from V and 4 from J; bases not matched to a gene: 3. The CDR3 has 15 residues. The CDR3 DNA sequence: TGTGCCAGCAGTTGGGGACTAGCGGGAGAGTACGAGCAGTACTTC. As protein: CASSWGLAGEYEQYF.

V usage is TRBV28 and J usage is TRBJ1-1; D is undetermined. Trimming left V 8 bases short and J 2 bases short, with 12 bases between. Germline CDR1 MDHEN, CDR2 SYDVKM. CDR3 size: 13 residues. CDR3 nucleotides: TGTGCCAGCGGAGGGAGTCCCAACACTGAAGCTTTCTTT. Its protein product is CASGGSPNTEAFF.

The CDR3 region is CASSQARVLDTEAFF. The CDR3, as DNA: TGCGCCAGCAGCCAAGCGCGGGTTTTGGACACTGAAGCTTTCTTT. The chain employs TRBV4-1 and TRBJ1-1, with D uncertain. This CDR3 spans 15 amino acids. Per germline, CDR1 MGHRA and CDR2 YSYEKL. V was shortened by 1 base and J by 3 bases, with 12 bases between the two germline ends.

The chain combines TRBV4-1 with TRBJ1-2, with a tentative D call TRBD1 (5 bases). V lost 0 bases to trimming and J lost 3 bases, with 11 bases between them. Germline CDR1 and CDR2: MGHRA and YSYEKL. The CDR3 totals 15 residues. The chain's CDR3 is CASSQEQGRYYGYTF. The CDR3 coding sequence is TGCGCCAGCAGCCAAGAGCAGGGACGATACTATGGCTACACCTTC.

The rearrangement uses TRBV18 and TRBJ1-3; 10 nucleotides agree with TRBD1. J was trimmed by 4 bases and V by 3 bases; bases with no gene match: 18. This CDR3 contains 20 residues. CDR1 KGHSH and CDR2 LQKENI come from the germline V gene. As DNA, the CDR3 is TGTGCCAGCTCACCGATGCCGGGAGCGACAGGGGGCGCGACAGGAAACACCATATATTTT. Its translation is CASSPMPGATGGATGNTIYF.